Shown below are 27 T cell receptor beta chains from a single sample sequenced in a study of blood T cell repertoires in COVID-19. Measured with immunoSEQ multiplex PCR; TCRdb has only the in-frame clones, and not every one. The repertoire includes more than 300,000 clones, 70% to 90% of them detected once, and 1.5% to 2% sits in the top ten. Sequencing input: peripheral blood. Every receptor here comes from a woman aged 25 to 39 with COVID-19, enrolled during active disease.

The genes are TRBV9 and TRBJ2-3; 9 nucleotides align to TRBD1. Germline V gene sequence: CDR1 SGDLS, CDR2 YYNGEE. This CDR3 spans 18 amino acids. The V and J ends lost 2 bases and 0 bases, in that order; junction bases with no gene match: 10. The CDR3 nucleotides are TGTGCCAGCAGCGTCAGCTCGTCGACAGGGGGTAGCACAGATACGCAGTATTTT. Protein product: CASSVSSSTGGSTDTQYF. The complete variable domain, with remaining parts taken from reference TRBV9 and TRBJ2-3, reads DSGVTQTPKHLITATGQRVTLRCSPRSGDLSVYWYQQSLDQGLQFLIQYYNGEERAKGNILERFSAQQFPDLHSELNLSSLELGDSALYFCASSVSSSTGGSTDTQYFGPGTRLTVL.

The chain has TRBV5-1 and TRBJ2-3; 14 nucleotides align to TRBD2. The length of the CDR3 is 16 residues. Unmatched junction bases numbered 7, after V lost 4 bases and J lost 6 bases. Looked up from germline, CDR1 is SGHRS and CDR2 is YFSETQ. CDR3 residues: CASSPGLAGGRDTQYF. The CDR3 DNA sequence: TGCGCCAGCAGCCCCGGACTAGCGGGGGGACGGGATACGCAGTATTTT.

This clone was observed once. J is TRBJ1-6 and V is TRBV4-1, with 9 bases fitting TRBD1. Per germline, CDR1 MGHRA and CDR2 YSYEKL. The CDR3 covers 15 residues. Losses at the gene ends were 3 bases for V and 6 bases for J; bases not matched to a gene: 3. CDR3 residues: CASSQWDRVNSPLHF. The CDR3 DNA sequence: TGCGCCAGCAGCCAGTGGGACAGGGTTAATTCACCCCTCCACTTT.

The genes are TRBV4-2 and TRBJ2-1, with 8 bases lining up with TRBD2. Germline CDR1 LGHNA, CDR2 YNFKEQ. This CDR3 comprises 15 residues. The ends lost 5 bases at V and 5 bases at J; junction bases unmatched: 8. In DNA form, the CDR3 reads TGTGCCAGCAGCTTTACAGCGGGGGCCAACAATGAGCAGTTCTTC. Translated: CASSFTAGANNEQFF.

The rearrangement uses TRBV27 and TRBJ2-1; 14 nucleotides agree with TRBD2. This CDR3 spans 21 amino acids. V lost 2 bases, J lost 0 bases, and 12 bases stayed unmatched. Germline V gene data show CDR1 as MNHEY and CDR2 as SMNVEV (reference sequence). CDR3 in DNA: TGTGCCAGCAGTTTAAGTTCCGGGACTAGCGGGGGCCAACGCTCCTACAATGAGCAGTTCTTC. Protein: CASSLSSGTSGGQRSYNEQFF.

V usage is TRBV19 and J usage is TRBJ1-5; no firm D call. The V end was cut by 9 bases, the J end by 5 bases, with 20 bases between. The CDR3 contains 15 residues. Germline CDR1 LNHDA, CDR2 SQIVND (reference sequence). The CDR3 spells CASDDSEGYYQPQHF. The CDR3 bases are TGTGCCAGCGACGACTCTGAGGGATACTATCAGCCCCAGCATTTT.

The chain employs TRBV6-5 and TRBJ2-2; 8 bases agree with TRBD1. Germline V gene lookup returns CDR1 MNHEY and CDR2 SVGAGI. With V trimmed by 2 bases and J by 9 bases, 11 bases remained unmatched. CDR3 size: 16 residues. This chain's CDR3 is CASSYPGTGWTRELFF. The CDR3 DNA reads TGTGCCAGCAGTTACCCCGGGACAGGATGGACCCGGGAGCTGTTTTTT.

The gene calls are TRBV5-1 and TRBJ1-2; no reliable D call. This CDR3 region has 11 residues. CDR1 and CDR2 from the germline V gene are SGHRS and YFSETQ. Trimming cost V 6 bases and J 6 bases, with 9 bases left between them. CDR3: CASINSNGYTF. The CDR3 bases are TGCGCCAGCATAAACTCGAATGGCTACACCTTC.

The J gene is TRBJ1-6, the V gene TRBV2, with 7 bases lining up with TRBD1. Trimming cost V 6 bases and J 2 bases; bases outside gene matches: 4. CDR3 size: 15 residues. The V gene's germline CDR1 is SNHLY and CDR2 FYNNEI. The chain's CDR3 is CASRTGTAYNSPLHF. CDR3 nucleotide sequence: TGTGCCAGCAGAACAGGGACAGCCTATAATTCACCCCTCCACTTT.

The rearrangement links TRBV19 to TRBJ2-2; 9 nucleotides align to TRBD1. The CDR3 is 15 residues long. Germline assignment: CDR1 LNHDA and CDR2 SQIVND (reference sequence). V trimming: 6 bases; J trimming: 5 bases; junction bases outside the gene matches: 7. CDR3: CASSQGQGNTGELFF. Here the CDR3 DNA reads TGTGCCAGTAGCCAGGGACAGGGTAATACCGGGGAGCTGTTTTTT. The whole variable domain, filled in from reference TRBV19 and TRBJ2-2, reads DGGITQSPKYLFRKEGQNVTLSCEQNLNHDAMYWYRQDPGQGLRLIYYSQIVNDFQKGDIAEGYSVSREKKESFPLTVTSAQKNPTAFYLCASSQGQGNTGELFFGEGSRLTVL.

The chain is built from TRBV18 and TRBJ1-4; no reliable D call. This CDR3 spans 14 amino acids. Trimming left V 2 bases short and J 8 bases short, with 12 bases between. Germline lookup yields CDR1 KGHSH and CDR2 LQKENI. For the CDR3, the DNA is TGTGCCAGCTCACCAACCGGGGTTCGAGAAAAACTGTTTTTT. It translates to CASSPTGVREKLFF.

This chain links TRBV24-1 with TRBJ1-1; D gene unclear. This CDR3 is 14 amino acids long. From germline, CDR1 is KGHDR and CDR2 SFDVKD. V was trimmed by 4 bases and J by 1 base, leaving 9 bases between them. The CDR3 loop is CATSESGWNTEAFF. CDR3 nucleotides: TGTGCCACCAGTGAGTCAGGATGGAACACTGAAGCTTTCTTT.

The chain couples TRBV9 to TRBJ2-4; D is possibly TRBD1 (6 bases). Trimming shortened V by 7 bases and J by 3 bases, and 14 bases separated the two germline ends. Germline CDR1 SGDLS, CDR2 YYNGEE. The CDR3 covers 14 residues. CDR3 sequence: CASSADSNKNIQYF. CDR3 sequence (DNA): TGTGCCAGCTCGGCGGACAGTAACAAAAACATTCAGTACTTC.

This clone appeared once. V usage is TRBV5-6 and J usage is TRBJ1-6; a possible D gene is TRBD1 (5 bases). The CDR3 is 17 amino acids. The V gene's germline CDR1 is SGHDT and CDR2 YYEEEE. V lost 4 bases to trimming and J lost 0 bases, with 14 bases between them. The CDR3 protein is CASSTEYGGSYNSPLHF. The CDR3 DNA is TGTGCCAGCAGCACAGAATACGGGGGCTCCTATAATTCACCCCTCCACTTT.

The genes are TRBV9 and TRBJ1-6; 8 nucleotides align to TRBD1. V trimming: 4 bases; J trimming: 6 bases; junction bases outside the gene matches: 6. The CDR3 spans 15 residues. CDR1 is SGDLS, CDR2 YYNGEE, per germline. CDR3 bases: TGTGCCAGCAGCCTAAAGGACAGGGTTAATTCACCCCTCCACTTT. Translation: CASSLKDRVNSPLHF.

The V gene is TRBV6-4, the J gene TRBJ1-1, with TRBD1 matching over 8 bases. Germline assignment: CDR1 MRHNA and CDR2 SNTAGT. This CDR3 is 13 amino acids long. V shed 6 bases, J shed 4 bases, and the junction held 4 bases outside the gene matches. The CDR3 region has the DNA TGTGCCAGCAGAGACACAGGGGGCACTGAAGCTTTCTTT. Translated: CASRDTGGTEAFF.

The V and J genes are TRBV27 and TRBJ2-5, with TRBD2 matching 7 bases. CDR3 length: 14 residues. V trimming: 7 bases; J trimming: 4 bases; junction bases outside the gene matches: 9. Germline loops: CDR1 MNHEY, CDR2 SMNVEV (reference sequence). The CDR3, as DNA: TGTGCCAGCACCAAACCGACGGGGGGAGAGACCCAGTACTTC. This sequence encodes CASTKPTGGETQYF.

The chain carries TRBV5-1 and TRBJ1-1; possibly TRBD1 for D (6 bases). Germline-derived CDR1 and CDR2 are SGHRS and YFSETQ. The CDR3 loop spans 16 amino acids. V was trimmed by 0 bases and J by 4 bases, leaving 16 bases between them. This CDR3 reads CASSLDYSGGITEAFF. Here the CDR3 DNA reads TGCGCCAGCAGCTTGGATTATTCGGGGGGCATCACTGAAGCTTTCTTT. The full variable domain, in which reference TRBV5-1 and TRBJ1-1 provide the parts outside the CDR3, is KAGVTQTPRYLIKTRGQQVTLSCSPISGHRSVSWYQQTPGQGLQFLFEYFSETQRNKGNFPGRFSGRQFSNSRSEMNVSTLELGDSALYLCASSLDYSGGITEAFFGQGTRLTVV.

V and J are TRBV19 and TRBJ1-5; perhaps TRBD1 as D (6 bases). The CDR3 loop spans 14 amino acids. CDR1 LNHDA and CDR2 SQIVND come from the germline V gene (reference sequence). The V gene lost 9 bases and the J gene lost 8 bases, with 20 bases spanning the gap. The CDR3 DNA follows: TGTGCCAGCCAGGACCGGGACATGGGGGAGCCCCAGCATTTT. This translates into CASQDRDMGEPQHF. Using reference TRBV19 and TRBJ1-5 for the parts outside the CDR3, the full variable domain is DGGITQSPKYLFRKEGQNVTLSCEQNLNHDAMYWYRQDPGQGLRLIYYSQIVNDFQKGDIAEGYSVSREKKESFPLTVTSAQKNPTAFYLCASQDRDMGEPQHFGDGTRLSIL.

CDR3: CASSVGQGITGELFF. CDR3 nucleotide sequence: TGTGCCAGCAGCGTCGGACAGGGGATCACCGGGGAGCTGTTTTTT. This sequence joins TRBV9 and TRBJ2-2; TRBD1 aligns across 9 bases. CDR3 length: 15 residues. CDR1 is SGDLS and CDR2 is YYNGEE in the germline V gene. J gave up 4 bases and V 2 bases, and 3 bases lay outside the gene matches.

The V and J genes are TRBV7-9 and TRBJ2-7; 7 nucleotides align to TRBD1. The CDR3 length is 13 residues. CDR1 and CDR2 (germline): SEHNR, FQNEAQ (reference sequence). Trimming cost V 1 base and J 7 bases; bases outside gene matches: 4. CDR3 sequence reads: CASSLEGRGEQYV. In nucleotides, the CDR3 is TGTGCCAGCAGCTTAGAGGGCAGGGGGGAGCAGTACGTC.

The rearrangement links TRBV2 to TRBJ1-5; D not certain. Trimming removed 0 bases from V and 9 bases from J, with 15 bases in between. CDR1 and CDR2 (germline): SNHLY, FYNNEI. CDR3 length: 15 amino acids. This CDR3 reads CASSEALGLRAPQHF. The DNA for the CDR3 is TGTGCCAGCAGTGAAGCGCTGGGCCTTAGAGCGCCCCAGCATTTT.

This chain joins TRBV7-2 and TRBJ1-5; D gene uncertain. The CDR3 has 12 residues. Germline CDR1 and CDR2: SGHTA and FQGNSA. Trimming removed 3 bases from V and 8 bases from J, with 8 bases in between. CDR3 region: CASSFSFEPQHF. CDR3 DNA sequence: TGTGCCAGCAGCTTCAGTTTCGAGCCCCAGCATTTT.

In the case of this clone: At the DNA level, this CDR3 is encoded by other sequences in the same sample as well. This chain uses TRBV5-4 with TRBJ1-1, with 7 bases fitting TRBD1. The CDR3 extends over 14 amino acids. Per germline, CDR1 SGHNT and CDR2 YYREEE (reference sequence). V lost 2 bases and J lost 1; bases outside the gene matches: 2. In DNA form, the CDR3 reads TGTGCCAGCAGCTTACGGACAGGGAACACTGAAGCTTTCTTT. Amino acids: CASSLRTGNTEAFF.

The V gene is TRBV11-3, the J gene TRBJ1-2, with D unresolved. The CDR3 loop spans 13 amino acids. CDR1 and CDR2 (germline): SGHNT, YENEEA. Trimming removed 2 bases at V and 7 bases at J, with 11 bases between. CDR3 in amino acids: CASSLSPNSGYTF. The CDR3 nucleotides are TGTGCCAGCAGCTTAAGCCCCAACAGTGGCTACACCTTC.

This chain uses TRBV3-1 (or the pseudogene TRBV3-2) with TRBJ1-6; 11 bases are a match to TRBD1. With V trimmed by 0 bases and J by 15 bases, 10 bases remained unmatched. Germline CDR1 is LGHDT and CDR2 is YNNKEL (reference sequence). This CDR3 is built from 16 residues. This CDR3 is CASSQDRGQGGLHLHF. The DNA of the CDR3 is TGTGCCAGCAGCCAAGATAGGGGACAGGGGGGTCTGCACCTCCACTTT.

This rearrangement joins TRBV5-1 to TRBJ2-5; 9 bases fit TRBD2. The J segment lost 5 bases and the V segment lost 5 bases, leaving 10 bases of the junction unmatched. Germline CDR1 and CDR2: SGHRS and YFSETQ. The CDR3 loop spans 15 amino acids. The CDR3 loop reads CASSGSGGIWETQYF. CDR3 in DNA: TGCGCCAGCAGTGGCAGCGGGGGGATTTGGGAGACCCAGTACTTC.